This is a list of T cell receptor beta chains from one sample in a study of vaccination and CD4 T cells after COVID-19. For these receptors, no antigen is known. MiXCR, applied by TCRdb to the PCR reads, yields one record per CDR3 protein. This table holds approximately 13,000 distinct CDR3 sequences, 63% found once. Sample: CD4+ T cells from blood, cultured in vitro. Receptors were obtained from a human donor who had recovered from COVID-19. The CDR3 runs from the conserved cysteine through the conserved F or W. The D gene is left open where the match is weak. Some rows mark clone size as missing; the rest say once, few, many or name a class of expanded clone.

D gene | clone size | J gene | V gene | CDR3 protein | CDR3 DNA
- | - | TRBJ1-1 | TRBV10-2 | CASSDRGNTEAFF | TGCGCCAGCAGTGATAGGGGGAACACTGAAGCTTTCTTT
TRBD2 | - | TRBJ2-4 | TRBV7-3 | CASSPGLAENIQYF | TGTGCCAGCAGCCCTGGACTAGCGGAAAACATTCAGTACTTC
TRBD1 | - | TRBJ1-2 | TRBV19 | CASSTTWTGKDGYTF | TGTGCCAGTAGTACTACTTGGACAGGGAAGGATGGCTACACCTTC
- | - | TRBJ2-4 | TRBV19 | CASSDLVLAKNIQYF | TGTGCCAGTAGTGACCTGGTGTTAGCCAAAAACATTCAGTACTTC
TRBD1 | - | TRBJ2-7 | TRBV10-3 | CAISGGGDRGYEQYF | TGTGCCATCAGTGGAGGCGGGGACAGGGGCTACGAGCAGTACTTC
- | few | TRBJ2-1 | TRBV20-1 | CSAREGDLRFF | TGCAGTGCTAGAGAGGGAGACTTGAGGTTCTTC
- | few | TRBJ1-1 | TRBV20-1 | CSSPLLGTLDTEAFF | TGCAGTTCCCCCCTGCTGGGAACCCTGGACACTGAAGCTTTCTTT
- | - | TRBJ1-5 | TRBV6-1 | CASSQQGRNQPQHF | TGTGCCAGCAGCCAACAGGGCCGGAATCAGCCCCAGCATTTT
- | - | TRBJ2-5 | TRBV24-1 | CATSDFREETQYF | TGTGCCACCAGTGATTTTAGGGAAGAGACCCAGTACTTC
- | - | TRBJ1-5 | TRBV10-2 | CASGGTINNQPQHF | TGCGCCAGCGGGGGGACAATAAACAATCAGCCCCAGCATTTT
- | - | TRBJ2-5 | TRBV6-1 | CASIRDTVKTQYF | TGTGCCAGCATCCGGGACACTGTGAAGACCCAGTACTTC
- | - | TRBJ1-2 | TRBV7-9 | CASSLLTTKGYTF | TGTGCCAGCAGCTTACTGACGACCAAGGGCTACACCTTC
- | - | TRBJ2-2 | TRBV19 | CASKVANTGELFF | TGTGCCAGTAAGGTGGCGAACACCGGGGAGCTGTTTTTT
- | few | TRBJ2-3 | TRBV20-1 | CSAQETGVVTDTQYF | TGCAGTGCTCAAGAAACGGGAGTAGTCACAGATACGCAGTATTTT
TRBD1 | - | TRBJ1-1 | TRBV5-8 | CASSLTRQGYTEAFF | TGTGCCAGCAGCCTAACACGACAGGGCTACACTGAAGCTTTCTTT
TRBD1 | few | TRBJ1-5 | TRBV28 | CASSPWGDSVSNQPQHF | TGTGCCAGCAGCCCATGGGGGGACAGTGTTAGCAATCAGCCCCAGCATTTT
TRBD2 | - | TRBJ2-3 | TRBV15 | CATSRDKREGLDTQYF | TGTGCCACCAGCAGAGATAAGCGGGAGGGCCTAGATACGCAGTATTTT
- | few | TRBJ1-1 | TRBV5-1 | CASSLNSPFWAEAFF | TGCGCCAGCAGCCTGAATAGTCCCTTTTGGGCTGAAGCTTTCTTT
- | - | TRBJ2-5 | TRBV2 | CASSTRETQYF | TGTGCCAGCAGCACCCGAGAGACCCAGTACTTC
- | once | TRBJ2-6 | TRBV10-3 | CATRDWTSGANVLTF | TGTGCCACACGGGACTGGACCTCTGGGGCCAACGTCCTGACTTTC
- | few | TRBJ1-1 | TRBV20-1 | CSAPYGTEAFF | TGCAGTGCTCCCTACGGCACTGAAGCTTTCTTT
- | - | TRBJ2-7 | TRBV19 | CASSLTGSNEQYF | TGTGCCAGTAGTTTGACGGGTTCCAACGAGCAGTACTTC
- | few | TRBJ1-1 | TRBV2 | CASGRGGLGTEAFF | TGTGCCAGCGGGAGGGGGGGGCTGGGTACTGAAGCTTTCTTT
- | - | TRBJ1-3 | TRBV7-8 | CASSQYNTIYF | TGTGCCAGCAGCCAGTACAACACCATATATTTT
- | few | TRBJ1-2 | TRBV10-3 | CAISGGEGGYTF | TGTGCCATCAGTGGAGGGGAAGGCGGCTACACCTTC
TRBD1 | - | TRBJ1-2 | TRBV18 | CASSPGQVLNGYTF | TGTGCCAGCTCACCGGGACAGGTACTGAATGGCTACACCTTC
- | - | TRBJ1-2 | TRBV6-5 | CASSYQQDSPYGYTF | TGTGCCAGCAGTTACCAACAGGACAGCCCTTATGGCTACACCTTC
- | - | TRBJ1-2 | TRBV14 | CASSPTSRDGYTF | TGTGCCAGCAGCCCCACTTCCAGGGATGGCTACACCTTC